A selection of T cell receptor beta chains follows, all from one sample in a study of blood T cell repertoires in COVID-19. Assay used: immunoSEQ multiplex PCR; TCRdb lists only in-frame clones, some missing. The table records 180,000 or so clones, roughly 80% of them present only once. The sample comprised PBMCs or T cells enriched from blood (not recorded which). Receptor source: a man aged 50 or older who had recovered from COVID-19. Both conserved end residues are trimmed from each CDR3. Each record gives: CDR3 protein, J gene, V gene.

CDR3: ASSPGGVGGNTIY
J: TRBJ1-3
V: TRBV5-4

CDR3: ASSLGGGRASNEQF
J: TRBJ2-1
V: TRBV11-1

CDR3: ASSVIQGKTGELF
J: TRBJ2-2
V: TRBV9

CDR3: ASSISSGGIGSSYNSPLH
J: TRBJ1-6
V: TRBV7-6

CDR3: ASSLGQWGAPASYEQY
J: TRBJ2-7
V: TRBV7-2

CDR3: ASSYRQANSPLH
J: TRBJ1-6
V: TRBV6-5

CDR3: ASSHRVGGANVLT
J: TRBJ2-6
V: TRBV6-2/TRBV6-3

CDR3: ASRLAQLASTDTQY
J: TRBJ2-3
V: TRBV12-2

CDR3: ASSPGGVADTQY
J: TRBJ2-3
V: TRBV7-9

CDR3: ASTQNNQPQH
J: TRBJ1-5
V: TRBV28